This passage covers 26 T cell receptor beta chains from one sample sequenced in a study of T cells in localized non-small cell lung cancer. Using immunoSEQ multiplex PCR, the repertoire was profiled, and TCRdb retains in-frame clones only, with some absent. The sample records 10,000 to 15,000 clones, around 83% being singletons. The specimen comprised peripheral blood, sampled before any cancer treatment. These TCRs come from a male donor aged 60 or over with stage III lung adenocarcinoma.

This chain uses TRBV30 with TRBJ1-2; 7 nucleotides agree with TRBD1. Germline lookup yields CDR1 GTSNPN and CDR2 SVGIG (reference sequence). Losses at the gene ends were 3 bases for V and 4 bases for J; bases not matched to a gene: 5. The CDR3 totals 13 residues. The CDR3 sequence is CAWRGGQVYGYTF. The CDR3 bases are TGTGCCTGGAGGGGAGGACAGGTCTATGGCTACACCTTC.

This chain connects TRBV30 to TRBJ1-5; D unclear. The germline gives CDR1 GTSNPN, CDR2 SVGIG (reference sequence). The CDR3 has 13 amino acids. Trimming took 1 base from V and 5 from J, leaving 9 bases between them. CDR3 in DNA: TGTGCCTGGAGTGCAGGAGATTATCAGCCCCAGCATTTT. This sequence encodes CAWSAGDYQPQHF.

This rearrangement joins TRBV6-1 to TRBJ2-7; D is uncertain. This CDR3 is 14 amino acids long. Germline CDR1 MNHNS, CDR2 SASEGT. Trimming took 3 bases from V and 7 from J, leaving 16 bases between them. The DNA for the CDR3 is TGTGCCAGCAGTGATTCACGAAGAGCGAGGGAGCAGTACTTC. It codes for CASSDSRRAREQYF.

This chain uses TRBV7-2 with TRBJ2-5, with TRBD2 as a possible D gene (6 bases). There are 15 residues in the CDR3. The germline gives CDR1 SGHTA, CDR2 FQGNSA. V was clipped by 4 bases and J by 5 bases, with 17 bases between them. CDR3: CASSSGLSGRETQYF. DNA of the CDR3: TGTGCCAGCAGCTCGGGACTGTCAGGACGGGAGACCCAGTACTTC.

The CDR3 DNA sequence: TGTGCCAGCAGCCTGGACAGGTTAGCCTACGAGCAGTACTTC. This translates into CASSLDRLAYEQYF. The chain couples TRBV2 to TRBJ2-7; 7 nucleotides line up with TRBD1. This CDR3 has 14 amino acids. Germline V gives CDR1 SNHLY, CDR2 FYNNEI. Trimming took 6 bases from V and 2 from J; bases not matched to a gene: 7.

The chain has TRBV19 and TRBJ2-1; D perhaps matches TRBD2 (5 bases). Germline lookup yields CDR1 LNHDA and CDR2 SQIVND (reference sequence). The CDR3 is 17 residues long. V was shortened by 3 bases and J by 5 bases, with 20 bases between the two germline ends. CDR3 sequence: CASSMTAGSIIHNEQFF. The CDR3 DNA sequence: TGTGCCAGTAGTATGACGGCGGGCAGCATTATCCACAATGAGCAGTTCTTC.

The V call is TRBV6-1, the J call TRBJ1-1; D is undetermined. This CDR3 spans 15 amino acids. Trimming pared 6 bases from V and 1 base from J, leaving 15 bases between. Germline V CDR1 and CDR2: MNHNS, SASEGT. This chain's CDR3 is CASSGVSAGNTEAFF. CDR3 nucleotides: TGTGCCAGCAGCGGAGTCAGCGCGGGGAACACTGAAGCTTTCTTT.

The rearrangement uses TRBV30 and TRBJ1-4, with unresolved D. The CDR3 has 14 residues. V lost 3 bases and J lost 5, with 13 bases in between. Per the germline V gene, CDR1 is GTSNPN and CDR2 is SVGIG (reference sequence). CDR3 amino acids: CAWRSGSQNEKLFF. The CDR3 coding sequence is TGTGCCTGGAGATCCGGCAGCCAGAATGAAAAACTGTTTTTT.

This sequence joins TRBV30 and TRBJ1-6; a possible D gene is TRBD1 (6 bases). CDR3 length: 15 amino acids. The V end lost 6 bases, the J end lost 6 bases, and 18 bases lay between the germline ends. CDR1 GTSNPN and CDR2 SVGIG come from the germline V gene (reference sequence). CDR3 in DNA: TGTGCCTGCCTACCCTGGGACAACCGTAATTCACCCCTCCACTTT. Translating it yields CACLPWDNRNSPLHF.

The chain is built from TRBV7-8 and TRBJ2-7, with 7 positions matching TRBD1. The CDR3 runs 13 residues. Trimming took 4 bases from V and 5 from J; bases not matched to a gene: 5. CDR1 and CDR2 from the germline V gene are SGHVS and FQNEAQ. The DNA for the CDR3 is TGTGCCAGCAGCTCCGACAGGGTCCACGAGCAGTACTTC. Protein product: CASSSDRVHEQYF. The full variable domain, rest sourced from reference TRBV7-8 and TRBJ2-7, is GAGVSQSPRYKVAKRGQDVALRCDPISGHVSLFWYQQALGQGPEFLTYFQNEAQLDKSGLPSDRFFAERPEGSVSTLKIQRTQQEDSAVYLCASSSDRVHEQYFGPGTRLTVT.

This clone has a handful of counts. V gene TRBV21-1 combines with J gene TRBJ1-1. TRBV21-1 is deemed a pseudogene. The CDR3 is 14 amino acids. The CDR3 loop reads CASSKVIWTAQAFF. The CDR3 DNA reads TGTGCCAGCAGCAAAGTCATTTGGACGGCGCAAGCTTTCTTT.

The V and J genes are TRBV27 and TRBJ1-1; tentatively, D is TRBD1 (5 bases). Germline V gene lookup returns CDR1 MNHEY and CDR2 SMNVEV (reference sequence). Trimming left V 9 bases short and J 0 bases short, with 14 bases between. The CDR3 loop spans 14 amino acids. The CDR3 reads CASKRDGVNTEAFF. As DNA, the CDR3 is TGTGCCAGTAAACGGGACGGCGTGAACACTGAAGCTTTCTTT.

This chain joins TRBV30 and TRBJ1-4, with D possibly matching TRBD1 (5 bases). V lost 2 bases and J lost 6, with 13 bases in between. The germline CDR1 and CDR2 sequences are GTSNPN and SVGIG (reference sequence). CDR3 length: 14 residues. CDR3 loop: CAWSPGAGYEKLFF. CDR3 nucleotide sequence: TGTGCCTGGAGTCCCGGGGCAGGGTATGAAAAACTGTTTTTT. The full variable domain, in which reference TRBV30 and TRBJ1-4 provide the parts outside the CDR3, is SQTIHQWPATLVQPVGSPLSLECTVEGTSNPNLYWYRQAAGRGLQLLFYSVGIGQISSEVPQNLSASRPQDRQFILSSKKLLLSDSGFYLCAWSPGAGYEKLFFGSGTQLSVL.

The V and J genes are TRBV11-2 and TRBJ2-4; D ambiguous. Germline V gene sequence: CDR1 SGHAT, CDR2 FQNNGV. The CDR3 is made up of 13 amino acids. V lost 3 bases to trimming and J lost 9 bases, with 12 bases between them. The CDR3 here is CASSLAPIGIQYF. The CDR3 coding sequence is TGTGCCAGCAGCTTGGCCCCGATAGGCATTCAGTACTTC.

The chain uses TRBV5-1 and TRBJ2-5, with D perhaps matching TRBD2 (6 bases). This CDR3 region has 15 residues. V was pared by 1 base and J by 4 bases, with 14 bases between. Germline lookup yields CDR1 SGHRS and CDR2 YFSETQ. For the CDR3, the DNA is TGCGCCAGCAGCTTGAATAGTAATAGCGGAGAGACCCAGTACTTC. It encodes CASSLNSNSGETQYF. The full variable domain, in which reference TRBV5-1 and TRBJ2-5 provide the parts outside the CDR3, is KAGVTQTPRYLIKTRGQQVTLSCSPISGHRSVSWYQQTPGQGLQFLFEYFSETQRNKGNFPGRFSGRQFSNSRSEMNVSTLELGDSALYLCASSLNSNSGETQYFGPGTRLLVL.

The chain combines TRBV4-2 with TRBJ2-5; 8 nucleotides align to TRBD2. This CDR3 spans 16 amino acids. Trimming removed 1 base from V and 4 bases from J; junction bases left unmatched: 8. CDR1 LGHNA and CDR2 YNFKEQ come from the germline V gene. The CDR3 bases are TGTGCCAGCAGCCAAGCCGGGAGGGGAGGGCGAGAGACCCAGTACTTC. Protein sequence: CASSQAGRGGRETQYF.

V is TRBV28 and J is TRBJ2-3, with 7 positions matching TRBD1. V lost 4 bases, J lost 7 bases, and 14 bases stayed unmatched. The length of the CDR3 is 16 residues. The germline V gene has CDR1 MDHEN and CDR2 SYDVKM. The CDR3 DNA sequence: TGTGCCAGCAGTTCGATAGGGACAGCCAGGACGCATACGCAGTATTTT. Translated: CASSSIGTARTHTQYF. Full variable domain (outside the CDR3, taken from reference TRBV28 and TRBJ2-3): DVKVTQSSRYLVKRTGEKVFLECVQDMDHENMFWYRQDPGLGLRLIYFSYDVKMKEKGDIPEGYSVSREKKERFSLILESASTNQTSMYLCASSSIGTARTHTQYFGPGTRLTVL.

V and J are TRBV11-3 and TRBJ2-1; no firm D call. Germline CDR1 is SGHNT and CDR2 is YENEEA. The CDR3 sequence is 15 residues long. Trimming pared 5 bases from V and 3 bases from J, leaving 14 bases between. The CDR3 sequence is CASSAEDGDYNEQFF. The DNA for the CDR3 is TGTGCCAGCAGCGCAGAGGACGGAGACTACAATGAGCAGTTCTTC.

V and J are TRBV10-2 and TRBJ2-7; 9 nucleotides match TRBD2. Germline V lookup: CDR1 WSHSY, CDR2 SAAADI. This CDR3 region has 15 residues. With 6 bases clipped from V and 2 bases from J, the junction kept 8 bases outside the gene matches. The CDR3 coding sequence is TGCGCCAGCAGCCGGAGCGGGGGGAGGGCCTACGAGCAGTACTTC. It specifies CASSRSGGRAYEQYF.

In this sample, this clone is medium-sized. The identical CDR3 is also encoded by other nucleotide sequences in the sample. In DNA form, the CDR3 reads TGTGCCAGCAGCTTGATGCGGACGGAGAAAACTGAAGCTTTCTTT. This encodes CASSLMRTEKTEAFF. The V gene is TRBV5-4, the J gene TRBJ1-1; D uncertain. The CDR3 extends over 15 amino acids. Per the germline V gene, CDR1 is SGHNT and CDR2 is YYREEE (reference sequence). V lost 1 base, J lost 5 bases, and 15 bases lay in between.

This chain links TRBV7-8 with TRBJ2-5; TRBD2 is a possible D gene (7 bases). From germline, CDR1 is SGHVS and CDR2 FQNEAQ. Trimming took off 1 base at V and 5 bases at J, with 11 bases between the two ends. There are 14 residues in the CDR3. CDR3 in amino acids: CASSLGGRGETQYF. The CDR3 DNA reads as TGTGCCAGCAGCTTAGGAGGGAGGGGGGAGACCCAGTACTTC.

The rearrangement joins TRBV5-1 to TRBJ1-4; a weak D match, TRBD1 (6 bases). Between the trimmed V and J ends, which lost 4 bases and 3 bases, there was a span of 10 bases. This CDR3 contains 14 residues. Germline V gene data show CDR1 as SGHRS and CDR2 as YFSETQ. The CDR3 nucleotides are TGCGCCAGCAGCATAGGGGGAGCTAATGAAAAACTGTTTTTT. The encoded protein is CASSIGGANEKLFF.

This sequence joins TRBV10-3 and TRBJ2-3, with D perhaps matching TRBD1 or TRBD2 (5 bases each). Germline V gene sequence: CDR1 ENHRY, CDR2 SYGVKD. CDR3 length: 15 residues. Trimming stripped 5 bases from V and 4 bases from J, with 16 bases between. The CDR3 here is CAISTGREKSDTQYF. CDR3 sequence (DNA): TGTGCCATCAGTACGGGACGGGAAAAGTCAGATACGCAGTATTTT.

In DNA form, the CDR3 reads TGCAGCGCTTCGAGTGATCGGGGGGCCTACGAGCAGTACTTC. This gives the protein CSASSDRGAYEQYF. The chain recombines TRBV29-1 with TRBJ2-7; 7 bases align to TRBD2. The length of the CDR3 is 14 residues. V gave up 7 bases and J gave up 2 bases; unmatched junction bases: 11. Germline V gene lookup returns CDR1 SQVTM and CDR2 ANQGSEA.

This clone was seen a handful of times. Here the CDR3 reads CASSEAHSVGSYEQYF. The CDR3 coding sequence is TGTGCCAGCAGTGAAGCGCACAGCGTTGGGTCCTACGAGCAGTACTTC. This sequence joins TRBV6-1 and TRBJ2-7; no clear D gene. V lost 0 bases, J lost 1 base, and 13 bases lay in between. The CDR3 is 16 residues long. Germline V gene sequence: CDR1 MNHNS, CDR2 SASEGT.

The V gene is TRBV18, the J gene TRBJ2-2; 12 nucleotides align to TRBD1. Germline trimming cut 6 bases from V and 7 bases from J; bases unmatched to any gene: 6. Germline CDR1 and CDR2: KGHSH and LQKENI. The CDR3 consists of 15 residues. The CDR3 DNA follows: TGTGCCAGCTCCCCCGGGACAGGGGGCGTCGGGGAGCTGTTTTTT. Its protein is CASSPGTGGVGELFF.